This paragraph covers one TCR beta chain sequence. Antigen unknown. Vbeta (60) and Jbeta (13) primers were used in the PCR. Repertoires were generated with immunoSEQ multiplex PCR, while TCRdb's copy carries only in-frame clones and drops some. The sample includes roughly 200,000 clones, 80% seen only once; the top ten take 0.65%. This entry belongs to a study of cytomegalovirus exposure and HLA in healthy donors. Findings and limits, study-wide: Later examination showed HLA-associated TCR beta chains had greater clonal expansion than equally common others. Later analysis identified a missense DCLRE1C variant that was linked to TCR beta V- and J-gene trimming.

Samples came from healthy bone marrow donors. Nominally healthy donors provided the samples, though records likely missed some immune exposures. The CDR3 has 15 amino acids. V was pared by 2 bases and J by 11 bases, with 10 bases of the junction left unmatched. Germline V lookup: CDR1 SGDLS, CDR2 YYNGEE. This TCR came from a boy aged 5 to 17 in good health and CMV-seronegative. This chain links TRBV9 with TRBJ2-5; 12 bases align to TRBD1. Sequencing used PBMCs. The chain's CDR3 is CASSVGQGALWEQYF. As DNA, the CDR3 is TGTGCCAGCAGCGTGGGACAGGGGGCATTGTGGGAGCAGTACTTC.